This T cell receptor beta chain is drawn from a study of cytomegalovirus exposure and HLA in healthy donors (dated by TCRdb to about 2017). At the level of the whole study: In an earlier analysis of some 610 of the donors, 276 Gb of sequence data and 117 million unique TCR beta sequences from some 170 million T cells were reported. An early release that covered approximately 600 HLA-typed donors contained approximately 300 gigabases of sequencing data and about 93 million unique TCR sequences. The genetic ancestry cluster associated with self-reported Caucasian donors included about 81% of the roughly 410 genotyped donors. The study aimed to test whether signatures of past pathogen exposure could be identified by cataloging public T cell receptors. The study profiled the T cell repertoires of under 850 subjects by immunosequencing and related them to cytomegalovirus serostatus. A separate validation cohort of over a hundred different subjects was used in addition to the roughly 670-subject first cohort. High-throughput TCR immunosequencing, statistical association of individual TCRs with disease status, and machine learning were combined to predict cytomegalovirus infection status. A later analysis re-examined previously published TCR beta repertoires from hundreds of donors and added high-resolution HLA genotyping to investigate patterns of TCR occurrence. Rather than drawing on any new phenotypic data, the later analysis identified candidate immune exposures from TCR beta sequences and the way those sequences occurred across donors. An earlier analysis of approximately 580 of the donors used high-throughput TCR beta sequencing to judge whether each TCR beta V gene segment behaved as functional or pseudogenic. Donor age, sex, ethnicity and CMV serostatus were compiled together with the repertoire data. In a later genetic analysis, genome-wide SNP genotypes for about three fifths of the roughly 670 donors were used, and that subset was treated as a discovery cohort. All discovery cohort repertoires had been generated using a single sequencing platform. Class I and class II HLA loci were covered by the typing at four-digit resolution. The number of typed donors differed by locus: about 629-630 for A, B, C, DRB1 and DQB1; some 500 for DQA1; 600 to 610 for DPA1; and around 450 for DPB1. Because of strong linkage in the cohort, 5 or 6 DR-DQ haplotypes were treated as single units for association and clustering. Across 398 genotyped donors of the cohort, an average of roughly 200,000 unique TCR beta nucleotide sequences per donor were sequenced, and roughly 20% of those sequences were non-productive.

The CDR3 holds 11 amino acids from the cysteine to the phenylalanine. The kept DNA is CDR3 alone, 33 bases in frame from the first base. Trimming takes 5 bases from V and 3 bases from J, and the germline ends sit 4 bases apart. Reading the germline V gene gives CDR1 SNHLY and CDR2 FYNNEI. The cohort comprised 710 or so healthy bone marrow donors. All cohort members were sampled while nominally healthy, although unrecorded immune exposures were likely present. The donor was CMV seropositive and was included in the group of approximately 300 seropositive cohort members. A peripheral blood sample was provided by each donor, and peripheral blood mononuclear cells were used for TCR beta sequencing. Genomic DNA extraction from the blood cell samples was performed with the Qiagen DNeasy Blood Extraction Kit. The method behind the library was the immunoSEQ multiplex PCR assay. A mixture of 60 forward primers for TCR Vbeta segments and 13 reverse primers for TCR Jbeta segments was used in the multiplex PCR. The CDR3 region of rearranged TCR beta genes was amplified from genomic DNA by a multiplex PCR assay. The amplified TCR beta libraries were sequenced on the Illumina HiSeq System as 87-base-pair reads. In the source study's methods: A later analysis counted approximately 74 million unique TCR beta chains across the 550 to 750 repertoires, and 9.5 million to 11 million of these chains were shared by at least two donors. A nearest-neighbor algorithm error-corrected the raw reads and collapsed the reads into unique sequences, merging closely related sequences to remove PCR and sequencing errors. CDR3 sequences were aligned to IMGT reference sequences to assign V, D and J gene segments. Each retained sequence needed at least a six-nucleotide match to both a V gene segment and a J gene segment. A rearrangement was called productive if the CDR3 had no stop codons and remained in frame with V and J, and every other rearrangement was called non-productive. CDR3 was defined according to IMGT convention as the region running from the second conserved V-encoded cysteine to the conserved J-encoded phenylalanine. The earlier analysis of around 640 of the donors excluded sequences that lacked an unambiguous match to a single V gene segment. In an earlier analysis of 500 to 750 of the donors, V segments were called functional above 56.7% productive rearrangements and were called segregating when the between-donor standard deviation exceeded 5%. A statistical classification framework was built to diagnose cytomegalovirus status from the catalog of TCR beta chain sequences. A later analysis assigned V and J genes by comparing TCR nucleotide sequences with IMGT/GENE-DB human TR gene sequences. A later analysis assigned CDR3 sequences and most-parsimonious VDJ recombination scenarios with the TCRdist pipeline. In a later analysis, each TCR beta chain was defined by its CDR3 amino acid sequence together with its V-gene family, and reads without a unique V-gene family were excluded. To address suspected cross-contamination and a sequencing artifact, a later analysis removed some 620 highly shared, low-generation-probability nucleotide sequences. A later analysis calculated a clonal expansion index for each public chain from normalized within-repertoire ranks of inferred template counts. A later analysis computed generation probabilities with a VDJ recombination model fitted to out-of-frame rearrangements, and checked the results against IGoR. A later analysis scored TCR-TCR, TCR-HLA and TCR-CMV co-occurrence with hypergeometric tests, applying a repertoire-size bias correction to TCR pairs. In a later analysis, false discovery rates were estimated by permuting HLA or CMV assignments 20 times. A later analysis grouped co-occurring TCRs with DBSCAN, adding TCRdist sequence similarity when clustering within HLA-allele-positive subsets. Co-occurrence clustering excluded repertoires with fewer than 30,000 or more than 120,000 public chains, plus five with anomalous nucleotide sharing. Not all clones reach the TCRdb copy of this immuneACCESS table, which keeps in-frame sequences only. Checked studies attribute under half of the gap to unresolved V genes and leave the rest unexplained. That table supplies the V and J calls and clone size; D and trimming were determined from the DNA. This sample has about 140,000 clones in its table, and approximately 80% of those were observed once. Jointly, the top ten make up roughly 1.2% of the sample.

A note on this clone: The clone's antigen remains unknown. No clone much larger than this one lies a single base away; base qualities are absent.

Here is what the overall study found, with its caveats: A later analysis found that HLA-associated TCR beta chains were more clonally expanded and had lower generation probabilities than equally common non-associated chains. The only immune exposure information available for the cohort was CMV serostatus. The presence/absence analyses assumed that sequencing depth was roughly uniform across donors, and that assumption may not be true. The study gave a list of roughly 150 TCR beta chains associated with cytomegalovirus. The cohort was sequenced for TCR beta chains only, and without alpha or paired-chain data the features that could be detected were limited. According to a later analysis, TCR association rates differed among HLA loci, with DRB1 alleles showing the most associated TCRs and HLA-C alleles showing the fewest. Most TCR sequences were observed very rarely across donors, whereas some public TCRs were present in many individuals. Some IMGT-functional V segments, including TRBV6-2 and TRBV6-3, could not be distinguished by the 87-base-pair reads and were therefore excluded. In vitro tests confirmed that a few of the cytomegalovirus-associated TCR beta chains recognize cytomegalovirus antigens. A further reported finding was that TCR beta sequences accurately predicted the HLA-A and HLA-B alleles for most subjects in the first cohort. The sequencing pipeline was judged likely to have produced a cluster of highly shared sequence variants as a technical artifact. An association between a missense DCLRE1C variant and V-gene and J-gene trimming of TCR beta chains was found in a later genetic analysis and replicated in an independent cohort. The classifier was reported to diagnose cytomegalovirus status with high specificity and sensitivity in both the original and validation cohorts. A later genetic analysis reported fewer N-insertions in productive TCRs among donors in an Asian-associated ancestry cluster than the roughly 700-donor mean. Linkage disequilibrium might explain the correlated functional status among segregating V segments, but an unknown experimental factor could not be ruled out. Because HLA typing was unavailable for some donors at each locus, only the typed subset was used in association tests. When HLA alleles, especially DR and DQ, strongly co-occurred, TCR associations were difficult to assign to individual alleles. Several of the top co-occurrence clusters appeared to be linked to parvovirus B19, influenza, CMV and Epstein-Barr virus, according to a later analysis. At a false discovery rate of 0.05, a later analysis linked around 15,000 TCR beta sequences to specific HLA alleles. The authors suggested that the approach could potentially be extended to other disease states and immunological phenotypes. Broadly in line with IMGT annotations, most TCR beta V segments showed up in productive rearrangements about 87% or about 30% of the time in an earlier analysis of around 550 of the donors. According to a later analysis, most CMV-associated TCR beta chains appeared to be HLA-restricted, and the HLA associations seemed to be driven largely by CMV exposure. The earlier analysis of 587 of the donors excluded some 15 rarely observed V segments, including chromosome 9 orphons, because counts were too low.

The sequence is built from TRBV2 and TRBJ1-1; confidence is insufficient to name the D gene. The TCR comes from a male donor in good health and CMV-seropositive. The material sequenced was PBMCs. In nucleotide form, the sequence is TGTGCCAGCAGTCAGGACACTGAAGCTTTCTTT. Its translation reads: CASSQDTEAFF.